Sequencing of this TCR beta chain was carried out in a study of blood T cell repertoires in COVID-19. For the study at large: Material from acute and convalescent COVID-19 was sourced from the United States, Italy and Spain.

In the study's own analysis: Quantification of nucleated cells was approximated via reference gene primer amplification. Profiling relied on immunoSEQ multiplex PCR, and the TCRdb table lists in-frame clones only, not all of them. V and J calls and clone size follow that table, whereas D and trimming were derived from the DNA. The sample shows roughly 38,000 clones, approximately 86% of them seen only once. V was shortened by 4 bases and J by 5 bases, with 17 bases between the two germline ends. The CDR3 has 15 residues. Germline loops: CDR1 LGHDT, CDR2 YNNKEL (reference sequence). The V gene is TRBV3-1 (or the pseudogene TRBV3-2), the J gene TRBJ1-1, with D possibly TRBD1 on 5 matching bases. Sequenced material: peripheral blood. The sequence came from a man between 45 and 60 years old with active COVID-19. The CDR3 sequence: CASSPSWGGGTEAFF. In DNA form, the CDR3 reads TGTGCCAGCAGCCCGTCATGGGGTGGGGGGACTGAAGCTTTCTTT.